Shown below are 11 T cell receptor beta chains from a single sample sequenced in a study of CD8+CD57+ T cells in acquired aplastic anemia. Profiling of TCR beta VDJ combinations and CDR3 sequences used genomic DNA as template. TCRdb reanalysed the reads using MiXCR and keeps one entry per CDR3 protein. Of about 270,000 distinct CDR3 sequences in the sample, 56% were seen once. The sample was sorted CD4+, CD8+, or CD8+CD57+ T cells (not recorded which) from PBMCs. The source of these receptors is a human donor with severe aplastic anemia or a healthy control (not recorded which).

This clonotype was picked up many times. This chain uses TRBV4-3 with TRBJ2-6, with D possibly being TRBD1 or TRBD2 (5 bases each). Germline V gives CDR1 LGHNA, CDR2 YSLEER. The CDR3 runs 14 residues. Between the trimmed V and J ends, which lost 4 bases and 4 bases, there was a span of 8 bases. CDR3 sequence reads: CASSPGPGANVLTF. As DNA, the CDR3 is TGCGCCAGCAGCCCGGGACCCGGGGCCAACGTCCTGACTTTC.

The rearrangement links TRBV24-1 to TRBJ2-3; TRBD1 matches 8 bases. Germline CDR1 is KGHDR and CDR2 is SFDVKD. The CDR3 length is 14 residues. V trimming: 9 bases; J trimming: 7 bases; junction bases outside the gene matches: 11. The CDR3 bases are TGTGCCACCGCAGAGACAGGGGTTTTAAATACGCAGTATTTT. Protein sequence: CATAETGVLNTQYF.

V and J are TRBV19 and TRBJ1-2; 11 bases fit TRBD1. The germline gives CDR1 LNHDA, CDR2 SQIVND (reference sequence). This CDR3 has 15 residues. V trimming: 5 bases; J trimming: 8 bases; junction bases outside the gene matches: 10. The CDR3 region has the DNA TGTGCCAGTAGTTCGAGCGGACAGGGGGCTCGCGGCTACACCTTC. Residues: CASSSSGQGARGYTF.

The table lists this clonotype with a few counts. Relative to the germline gene, one junction end is altered; a read error may explain this. The chain combines TRBV7-6 with TRBJ2-5; D is unresolved. There are 13 residues in the CDR3. Germline CDR1 and CDR2: SGHVS and FNYEAQ. The CDR3 protein is CASSLWGQATQYF. In DNA, the CDR3 is TGTGCCAGCAGCTTATGGGGTCAAGCGACCCAGTACTTC.

This clonotype showed up many times. V gene TRBV6-5 combines with J gene TRBJ2-3; D may be TRBD1 (6 bases). From germline, CDR1 is MNHEY and CDR2 SVGAGI. The CDR3 covers 15 residues. Trimming stripped 5 bases from V and 2 bases from J, with 14 bases between. CDR3 loop: CASSRWPGDTDTQYF. The CDR3, as DNA: TGTGCCAGCAGTAGGTGGCCAGGGGACACAGATACGCAGTATTTT.

V gene TRBV7-2 combines with J gene TRBJ2-5; TRBD2 aligns across 9 bases. Per germline, CDR1 SGHTA and CDR2 FQGNSA. The CDR3 has 15 amino acids. The V and J ends lost 5 bases and 5 bases, in that order; junction bases with no gene match: 9. CDR3 nucleotides: TGTGCCAGCAGCAAAGGACTAGCGTACGCCGAGACCCAGTACTTC. As protein: CASSKGLAYAETQYF.

This clonotype turned up a few times. The chain couples TRBV27 to TRBJ1-5, with 7 bases fitting TRBD1. The CDR3 spans 15 residues. Germline loops: CDR1 MNHEY, CDR2 SMNVEV (reference sequence). With V trimmed by 2 bases and J by 0 bases, 1 base remained unmatched. The CDR3 bases are TGTGCCAGCAGTTTAGGGGACAGTAGCAATCAGCCCCAGCATTTT. Translation gives CASSLGDSSNQPQHF.

This clonotype was counted at least ten times. CDR3 protein: CASSYTLGDQPQHF. The CDR3 region has the DNA TGTGCCAGCAGTTACACTTTAGGGGATCAGCCCCAGCATTTT. The V call is TRBV6-5, the J call TRBJ1-5; D perhaps matches TRBD1 (5 bases). V was shortened by 2 bases and J by 5 bases, with 10 bases between the two germline ends. This CDR3 region has 14 residues. The germline V gene has CDR1 MNHEY and CDR2 SVGAGI.

In its sample, this clonotype was seen many times. This sequence joins TRBV11-2 and TRBJ1-1; D call uncertain. V was trimmed by 1 base and J by 0 bases, leaving 9 bases between them. This CDR3 contains 15 residues. Germline V gene data show CDR1 as SGHAT and CDR2 as FQNNGV. DNA of the CDR3: TGTGCCAGCAGCTTAGTGTCTCCTATGAACACTGAAGCTTTCTTT. Encoded protein: CASSLVSPMNTEAFF.

This clonotype was counted at least ten times. V usage is TRBV6-5 and J usage is TRBJ2-5; no definite D call. The CDR3 contains 14 residues. Germline CDR1 is MNHEY and CDR2 is SVGAGI. V was cut by 5 bases and J by 2 bases, with 12 bases left in between. CDR3 sequence reads: CASSPRPTQETQYF. The CDR3 region has the DNA TGTGCCAGCAGTCCGAGACCTACTCAAGAGACCCAGTACTTC.

This clonotype was counted many times. This chain's CDR3 is CASRTEWGGELFF. The CDR3, as DNA: TGTGCCAGCAGGACCGAGTGGGGCGGGGAGCTGTTTTTT. The V call is TRBV12-3 or TRBV12-4, the J call TRBJ2-2; D uncertain. V lost 6 bases and J lost 7, with 12 bases in between. The CDR3 has 13 residues.